Below, 20 T cell receptor beta chains from the same sample are listed, as sequenced in a study of cytotoxic CD8 clonotypes in ibrutinib-treated CLL. The data were produced by immunoSEQ multiplex PCR, yet TCRdb's version contains in-frame clones alone and is incomplete. The data show over 65,000 clones, with roughly three quarters seen just once and about 4.4% held by the top ten. The specimen was PBMCs, collected after 12 months of ibrutinib treatment. Receptor source: a human donor with chronic lymphocytic leukemia.

The chain recombines TRBV5-6 with TRBJ2-7, with unresolved D. The CDR3 is made up of 12 amino acids. Deletions cut 2 bases from V and 1 base from J, with 4 bases between. Germline CDR1 and CDR2: SGHDT and YYEEEE. CDR3 sequence reads: CASSFWSYEQYF. The CDR3 bases are TGTGCCAGCAGCTTTTGGTCCTACGAGCAGTACTTC.

The sample holds many counts of this clone. The chain joins TRBV28 to TRBJ1-2, with 7 positions matching TRBD1. CDR1 and CDR2 (germline): MDHEN, SYDVKM. V shed 4 bases, J shed 8 bases, and the junction held 10 bases outside the gene matches. CDR3 size: 14 residues. For the CDR3, the DNA is TGTGCCAGCAGTTGGTCCTCTCGGGGACAGGGCTACACCTTC. Protein: CASSWSSRGQGYTF.

This chain links TRBV7-8 with TRBJ2-2, with D possibly TRBD1 on 5 matching bases. V shed 5 bases and J shed 7 bases, with 14 bases lying between them. The length of the CDR3 is 14 residues. Per germline, CDR1 SGHVS and CDR2 FQNEAQ. The CDR3 loop is CASSGRAQGGELFF. DNA of the CDR3: TGTGCCAGCAGCGGCCGGGCTCAGGGCGGGGAGCTGTTTTTT.

CDR3 amino acids: CASSQEAGAPEAFF. The CDR3 nucleotides read TGTGCCAGCTCACAGGAGGCAGGGGCTCCTGAAGCTTTCTTT. V gene TRBV18 combines with J gene TRBJ1-1; possibly TRBD1 for D (6 bases). CDR1 is KGHSH and CDR2 is LQKENI in the germline V gene. The CDR3 length is 14 residues. Trimming removed 4 bases from V and 6 bases from J, with 15 bases in between.

The CDR3 DNA follows: TGTGCCAGCAGCCCCGGGACTACCAACAATGAGCAGTTCTTC. Its translation is CASSPGTTNNEQFF. V is TRBV7-3 and J is TRBJ2-1; 7 bases align to TRBD2. V lost 5 bases, J lost 5 bases, and 6 bases stayed unmatched. There are 14 residues in the CDR3. CDR1 is SGHTA and CDR2 is FQGTGA in the germline V gene.

V usage is TRBV7-2 and J usage is TRBJ2-5; no clear D gene. The CDR3 covers 12 residues. CDR1 and CDR2 (germline): SGHTA, FQGNSA. V was shortened by 0 bases and J by 7 bases, with 6 bases between the two germline ends. CDR3 sequence (DNA): TGTGCCAGCAGCTTAGCCCCCGGGACCCAGTACTTC. It specifies CASSLAPGTQYF.

In its sample, this clone was seen once. The rearrangement joins TRBV7-3 to TRBJ1-2; 9 nucleotides align to TRBD1. The CDR3 contains 14 residues. V was clipped by 5 bases and J by 7 bases; unmatched bases: 8. Germline V lookup: CDR1 SGHTA, CDR2 FQGTGA. The CDR3: CASSATGGPVGYTF. In DNA form, the CDR3 reads TGTGCCAGCAGCGCCACAGGGGGCCCGGTTGGCTACACCTTC.

V usage is TRBV10-3 and J usage is TRBJ2-1, with TRBD2 matching over 11 bases. Trimming took 2 bases from V and 0 from J; bases not matched to a gene: 9. Germline V gives CDR1 ENHRY, CDR2 SYGVKD. This CDR3 region has 19 residues. The chain's CDR3 is CAISEGGTSGVSSYNEQFF. The CDR3 bases are TGTGCCATCAGTGAGGGAGGGACTAGCGGAGTTAGCTCCTACAATGAGCAGTTCTTC.

This chain links TRBV9 with TRBJ2-2; the D gene is possibly TRBD2 (6 bases). With 6 bases removed from V and 6 bases from J, the gap between germline ends came to 15 bases. The length of the CDR3 is 14 residues. The V gene's germline CDR1 is SGDLS and CDR2 YYNGEE. CDR3 protein: CASNPGSRAGELFF. The CDR3 DNA follows: TGTGCCAGCAACCCCGGGAGTAGGGCCGGGGAGCTGTTTTTT.

The chain joins TRBV6-1 to TRBJ2-7, with D uncertain. CDR1 and CDR2 (germline): MNHNS, SASEGT. Trimming cost V 4 bases and J 2 bases, with 15 bases left between them. CDR3 length: 15 residues. The CDR3 nucleotides read TGTGCCAGCAGTGCCATGCTAGGCCCCACCTACGAGCAGTACTTC. Protein sequence: CASSAMLGPTYEQYF.

The V and J genes are TRBV19 and TRBJ1-5; D may be TRBD1 (5 bases). The germline V gene has CDR1 LNHDA and CDR2 SQIVND (reference sequence). Trimming took off 9 bases at V and 9 bases at J, with 27 bases between the two ends. This CDR3 has 16 residues. CDR3 loop: CASLSPRQPLQGPQHF. Written as DNA, the CDR3 is TGTGCCAGCCTCAGCCCACGACAGCCGCTTCAAGGGCCCCAGCATTTT.

V is TRBV18 and J is TRBJ1-3; the D gene is possibly TRBD1 (5 bases). V was shortened by 6 bases and J by 0 bases, with 15 bases between the two germline ends. The germline gives CDR1 KGHSH, CDR2 LQKENI. CDR3 length equals 16 residues. CDR3 region: CASSPTGTDSGNTIYF. As DNA, the CDR3 is TGTGCCAGCTCTCCCACCGGGACGGACTCTGGAAACACCATATATTTT.

The chain links TRBV5-1 to TRBJ2-3; 10 positions agree with TRBD2. Unmatched junction bases numbered 6, after V lost 0 bases and J lost 2 bases. Germline V gene lookup returns CDR1 SGHRS and CDR2 YFSETQ. The CDR3 extends over 17 amino acids. For the CDR3, the DNA is TGCGCCAGCAGCTTGGCCCAACTAGCGGGGCACACAGATACGCAGTATTTT. Its translation is CASSLAQLAGHTDTQYF.

J is TRBJ2-3 and V is TRBV10-3, with TRBD2 identical over 9 bases. CDR3 length: 15 residues. Per the germline V gene, CDR1 is ENHRY and CDR2 is SYGVKD. V shed 6 bases, J shed 1 base, and the junction held 5 bases outside the gene matches. CDR3 DNA sequence: TGTGCCATCAGGCGGGGGGGCGCGGGCACAGATACGCAGTATTTT. This translates into CAIRRGGAGTDTQYF.

The chain is built from TRBV6-6 and TRBJ2-7; 7 bases are shared with TRBD1. Per germline, CDR1 MNHNY and CDR2 SVGAGI (reference sequence). The V gene end was trimmed by 6 bases and the J gene end by 2 bases; junction bases not matched to a gene: 7. This CDR3 is 14 amino acids long. The CDR3 DNA reads as TGTGCCAGCAGGCCAAGACAGGGCCCCTACGAGCAGTACTTC. Translated, it gives CASRPRQGPYEQYF.

The V call is TRBV29-1, the J call TRBJ1-4; D remains unclear. There are 12 residues in the CDR3. Germline V lookup: CDR1 SQVTM, CDR2 ANQGSEA. V lost 7 bases and J 0 bases, leaving 6 bases between the germline ends. The CDR3 protein is CSAGPTNEKLFF. CDR3 in DNA: TGCAGCGCAGGCCCAACTAATGAAAAACTGTTTTTT.

The rearrangement uses TRBV4-3 and TRBJ2-1, with 13 positions matching TRBD2. J lost 6 bases, V lost 0 bases, and 2 bases had no gene match. This CDR3 spans 16 amino acids. The germline V gene encodes CDR1 LGHNA and CDR2 YSLEER. Here the CDR3 DNA reads TGCGCCAGCAGCCAAGAGGGGACTAGCGGGGCCAATGAGCAGTTCTTC. Its protein product is CASSQEGTSGANEQFF.

In this sample, this clone turned up a few times. This chain connects TRBV18 to TRBJ2-7, with 7 bases fitting TRBD1. CDR1 and CDR2 (germline): KGHSH, LQKENI. CDR3 length: 15 amino acids. The V and J ends lost 6 bases and 1 base, in that order; junction bases with no gene match: 9. CDR3 in amino acids: CASSPGGSRSYEQYF. The CDR3 coding sequence is TGTGCCAGCTCCCCAGGGGGTTCCCGGTCCTACGAGCAGTACTTC.

V usage is TRBV30 and J usage is TRBJ2-5, with D uncertain. The CDR3 extends over 10 amino acids. The V gene lost 4 bases and the J gene lost 9 bases, with 9 bases spanning the gap. From germline, CDR1 is GTSNPN and CDR2 SVGIG (reference sequence). As DNA, the CDR3 is TGTGCCTGGACCCGTGGGCCCCAGTACTTC. Translating gives CAWTRGPQYF.

This chain joins TRBV30 and TRBJ1-4; no clear D gene. Germline V gene lookup returns CDR1 GTSNPN and CDR2 SVGIG (reference sequence). Trimming stripped 0 bases from V and 6 bases from J, with 2 bases between. This CDR3 is built from 11 residues. DNA of the CDR3: TGTGCCTGGAGTGTATATGAAAAACTGTTTTTT. Translating it yields CAWSVYEKLFF.